These 9 T cell receptor beta chains were sequenced from one sample in a study of T-cell memory formation after mild COVID-19. Via MiXCR, TCRdb re-called the 5' RACE reads, giving one row per CDR3 protein. This sample has approximately 200,000 distinct CDR3 sequences, with about a sixth found just once. The material sequenced was PBMCs or a T cell subset sorted from them (not recorded which). The receptors shown here come from an adult woman who had mild COVID-19 (a few samples of this study predate the infection). Cell type and time point are not known.

This clonotype was found a few times. The chain employs TRBV6-2 or TRBV6-3 and TRBJ1-5; TRBD1 matches at 12 bases. This CDR3 has 19 residues. The germline gives CDR1 MNHEY, CDR2 SVGEGT. V was pared by 5 bases and J by 4 bases, with 15 bases of the junction left unmatched. DNA for the CDR3: TGTGCCAGCAGTAAAGCCAGCTCCGGGACAGGGGGCTGGAATCAGCCCCAGCATTTT. Amino acids: CASSKASSGTGGWNQPQHF.

The sample holds a few counts of this clonotype. The chain combines TRBV11-2 with TRBJ2-3, with a tentative D call TRBD2 (6 bases). This CDR3 has 16 amino acids. With 5 bases removed from V and 2 bases from J, the gap between germline ends came to 17 bases. Germline CDR1 SGHAT, CDR2 FQNNGV. CDR3: CASSPSAGTPTDTQYF. As DNA, the CDR3 is TGTGCCAGCAGCCCCTCGGCGGGGACCCCCACAGATACGCAGTATTTT. The complete variable domain, with remaining parts taken from reference TRBV11-2 and TRBJ2-3, reads EAGVAQSPRYKIIEKRQSVAFWCNPISGHATLYWYQQILGQGPKLLIQFQNNGVVDDSQLPKDRFSAERLKGVDSTLKIQPAKLEDSAVYLCASSPSAGTPTDTQYFGPGTRLTVL.

This clonotype was recorded at least ten times. The chain carries TRBV6-6 and TRBJ2-3; 12 bases align to TRBD1. The CDR3 has 16 residues. V lost 2 bases, J lost 8 bases, and 8 bases stayed unmatched. The germline V gene encodes CDR1 MNHNY and CDR2 SVGAGI (reference sequence). The CDR3 sequence: CASSYPRDRGRLTQYF. CDR3 in DNA: TGTGCCAGCAGTTACCCCCGGGACAGGGGGCGTCTTACGCAGTATTTT.

This clonotype was counted a few times. J is TRBJ1-4 and V is TRBV20-1; the D gene is possibly TRBD1 (6 bases). Germline lookup yields CDR1 DFQATT and CDR2 SNEGSKA (reference sequence). The CDR3 runs to 13 residues. V was pared by 5 bases and J by 4 bases, with 11 bases between. The CDR3 reads CSADRTDNEKLFF. The CDR3 region has the DNA TGCAGTGCTGACCGGACAGATAATGAAAAACTGTTTTTT.

In nucleotides, the CDR3 is TGTGCCAGCAGGACCCTCCGGACTAGCGGGAGTAATGAGCAGTTCTTC. Amino acids: CASRTLRTSGSNEQFF. The chain recombines TRBV5-5 with TRBJ2-1; 13 nucleotides agree with TRBD2. V dropped 5 bases and J dropped 7; count of bases not matched to a gene: 9. Looked up from germline, CDR1 is SGHKS and CDR2 is YYEKEE (reference sequence). This CDR3 contains 16 residues.

The chain carries TRBV12-3 or TRBV12-4 and TRBJ1-1; D unresolved. The V end lost 5 bases, the J end lost 5 bases, and 15 bases lay between the germline ends. The CDR3 extends over 14 amino acids. The CDR3 DNA follows: TGTGCCAGCAGTCCGTCGACCGATAAAACTGAAGCTTTCTTT. It is translated as CASSPSTDKTEAFF.

This clonotype has just a few counts. The chain employs TRBV6-5 and TRBJ1-5; D gene ambiguous. Trimming left V 8 bases short and J 0 bases short, with 11 bases between. CDR3 length: 14 amino acids. The germline V gene has CDR1 MNHEY and CDR2 SVGAGI. DNA of the CDR3: TGTGCCAGCCGCGGAGGCCTTAGCAATCAGCCCCAGCATTTT. Translated: CASRGGLSNQPQHF.

The V and J genes are TRBV2 and TRBJ2-7; 10 bases match TRBD1. Germline-derived CDR1 and CDR2 are SNHLY and FYNNEI. The CDR3 has 16 residues. V lost 6 bases, J lost 3 bases, and 11 bases stayed unmatched. CDR3 coding DNA: TGTGCCAGCAGGGAATCCAACCGGGACAGGGGCTACGAGCAGTACTTC. Translated, it gives CASRESNRDRGYEQYF.

The chain employs TRBV6-5 and TRBJ2-7, with 13 bases matching TRBD2. The CDR3 consists of 15 residues. Germline-derived CDR1 and CDR2 are MNHEY and SVGAGI. The V segment lost 5 bases and the J segment 6 bases; nucleotides outside the gene matches: 7. The CDR3 region has the DNA TGTGCCAGCAGTCCTTTAGGGACTAGCGGGATCGAGCAGTACTTC. It yields the protein CASSPLGTSGIEQYF.